Listed here is a single T cell receptor (beta chain). Its matching antigen is unknown. These data belong to a study of cytomegalovirus exposure and HLA in healthy donors. General study results and limits: As confirmed in vitro, a few CMV-associated chains were specific for CMV antigens.

Healthy people donating bone marrow made up the donors. Nominally healthy donors were sampled, though unrecorded immune exposures were likely. Primers for the PCR totalled 60 Vbeta and 13 Jbeta. TCRdb's copy holds only in-frame clones and misses some; the assay was immunoSEQ multiplex PCR. The sample has around 150,000 clones, 64% seen once. The sample comprised PBMCs. The sequence was obtained from a woman aged 25 to 39 in good health and CMV-seropositive.

The CDR3, as DNA: TGTGCCAGCAGCGTTTTAGAAGAGACCCAGTACTTC. Translating gives CASSVLEETQYF. The gene calls are TRBV28 and TRBJ2-5; the D is unclear. Trimming pared 6 bases from V and 3 bases from J, leaving 8 bases between. Germline V gene data show CDR1 as MDHEN and CDR2 as SYDVKM. The CDR3 is made up of 12 amino acids. Combining the CDR3 with reference TRBV28 and TRBJ2-5 gives the whole variable domain DVKVTQSSRYLVKRTGEKVFLECVQDMDHENMFWYRQDPGLGLRLIYFSYDVKMKEKGDIPEGYSVSREKKERFSLILESASTNQTSMYLCASSVLEETQYFGPGTRLLVL.